Listed below are T cell receptor beta chains from one sample, sequenced in a study of CD8 T cells in Susac syndrome. Using its own MiXCR run on the immunoSEQ multiplex PCR reads, TCRdb lists one record per CDR3 protein. Among 80,000 or so distinct CDR3 sequences, approximately 94% were seen once, and the ten largest hold about 0.5%. Sequenced material: CD8+ T cells from PBMCs. These receptor sequences come from a human donor with Susac syndrome. CDR3s include the opening cysteine and the closing phenylalanine or tryptophan. D genes are given only for firm matches. Size values are once, few and many counts, or a class for expanded clones, and some rows have none.

D	size	V	J	DNA	CDR3
TRBD1	-	TRBV11-2	TRBJ2-5	TGTGCCAGCGAACCAGACAGGGGGAGAAAGACCCAGTACTTC	CASEPDRGRKTQYF
-	-	TRBV30	TRBJ2-1	TGTGCCTGGAGTGTCGAAAAGCAGTTCTTC	CAWSVEKQFF
-	-	TRBV6-5	TRBJ2-7	TGTGCCAGCAGTTACTCGAGGATTTACGAGCAGTACTTC	CASSYSRIYEQYF
-	-	TRBV27	TRBJ2-1	TGTGCCAGCACCGGCCTCGGGAATCAGCAGTTCTTC	CASTGLGNQQFF
-	-	TRBV3-1	TRBJ2-5	TGTGCCAGCAGCACTAGAGCAGAGACCCAGTACTTC	CASSTRAETQYF
-	once	TRBV6-2/TRBV6-3	TRBJ1-6	TGTGCCAGCAGTTACGGTGAAGAGACAACCCAAGTGGCACCCCTCCACTTT	CASSYGEETTQVAPLHF
-	once	TRBV30	TRBJ1-5	TGTGCCTGGAGTATGGGAGGCAATCAGCCCCAGCATTTT	CAWSMGGNQPQHF
-	once	TRBV19	TRBJ1-5	TGTGCCAGCGCCCTTGGAGGTGGTAAGCATTTT	CASALGGGKHF
-	-	TRBV30	TRBJ2-1	TGTGCCTGGAGTCCTTCTTACTCCTACAATGAGCAGTTCTTC	CAWSPSYSYNEQFF
-	-	TRBV4-1	TRBJ1-1	TGCGCCAGCAGCCCCCGACAGGTCAGCGACACTGAAGCTTTCTTT	CASSPRQVSDTEAFF
-	-	TRBV14	TRBJ2-1	TGTGCCAGCAGCCCTCTGGCAGGCCCCAATGAGCAGTTCTTC	CASSPLAGPNEQFF
-	-	TRBV4-2	TRBJ1-4	TGTGCCAGCAGCCAAGCAGGGGTAGGCGAAAAACTGTTTTTT	CASSQAGVGEKLFF
-	-	TRBV7-9	TRBJ2-6	TGTGCCAGCGGGTCTTCCTCTGGGGCCAACGTCCTGACTTTC	CASGSSSGANVLTF
-	-	TRBV20-1	TRBJ2-7	TGCAGTGCTAGGGACCTTTCCTCCTACGAGCAGTACTTC	CSARDLSSYEQYF
-	-	TRBV24-1	TRBJ2-1	TGTGCCACCAGGGCGCCAGGGAACAATGAGCAGTTCTTC	CATRAPGNNEQFF
-	-	TRBV19	TRBJ1-5	TGTGCCAGTAGTGAGGACCCTTCTTATCAGCCCCAGCATTTT	CASSEDPSYQPQHF
-	-	TRBV15	TRBJ1-6	TGTGCCACCAGCAGAGATCGGACAAGTGGGGTTTCACCCCTCCACTTT	CATSRDRTSGVSPLHF
-	-	TRBV11-2	TRBJ2-7	TGTGCCAGCAGCCCAGGGCTCAACGAGCAGTACTTC	CASSPGLNEQYF
-	-	TRBV5-1	TRBJ2-5	TGCGCCAGCAGGGGAATGGCTGCCCAGTACTTC	CASRGMAAQYF
-	-	TRBV2	TRBJ2-3	TGTGCCAGCAGCGGGGGGCTCACAGATACGCAGTATTTT	CASSGGLTDTQYF
-	-	TRBV28	TRBJ2-4	TGTGCCAGCAGTTTGCGACCGGGACTTGGGCCTAAAAACATTCAGTACTTC	CASSLRPGLGPKNIQYF
-	-	TRBV27	TRBJ2-1	TGTGCCAGCAGTTTATCAGAAGGGCTTACCTACAATGAGCAGTTCTTC	CASSLSEGLTYNEQFF
TRBD1	-	TRBV28	TRBJ2-5	TGTGCCAGCGAGGATGAACCGGGACAGGGGTGGGAGACCCAGTACTTC	CASEDEPGQGWETQYF
TRBD1	-	TRBV2	TRBJ1-4	TGTGCCAGCAGTGACAAAGGGACAGGGAATCGGGAAAAACTGTTTTTT	CASSDKGTGNREKLFF
TRBD1	-	TRBV4-1	TRBJ1-3	TGCGCCAGCAGCCCAGGGGGACAAATCTCTGGAAACACCATATATTTT	CASSPGGQISGNTIYF
-	-	TRBV6-5	TRBJ1-1	TGTGCCAGCAGTTACTCGAGTTGGAACACTGAAGCTTTCTTT	CASSYSSWNTEAFF
-	-	TRBV3-1	TRBJ2-7	TGTGCCAGCAGCCAAGAGTTTCTCACCTACGAGCAGTACTTC	CASSQEFLTYEQYF
-	-	TRBV14	TRBJ2-4	TGTGCCAGCAGCCGGGGGGGCCGGGGCGCACCAATAGCCAAAAACATTCAGTACTTC	CASSRGGRGAPIAKNIQYF
TRBD1	-	TRBV4-3	TRBJ1-4	TGCGCCAGCAGCCAAGACCGGGACAGGCGGGAAAAACTGTTTTTT	CASSQDRDRREKLFF
-	-	TRBV3-1	TRBJ1-1	TGTGCCAGCAGCCACAGGGATCCGAACACTGAAGCTTTCTTT	CASSHRDPNTEAFF
-	-	TRBV5-1	TRBJ2-5	TGCGCCAGCAGCCCCGCCGGCCCCGCAGGGGCCCAAGAGACCCAGTACTTC	CASSPAGPAGAQETQYF
TRBD1	-	TRBV3-1	TRBJ1-2	TGTGCCAGCAGCCCAGAAAAAGAGCCCCGGGACAGGTCCTATGGCTACACCTTC	CASSPEKEPRDRSYGYTF
TRBD2	-	TRBV7-6	TRBJ2-7	TGTGCCAGCAGCCCGGGGGGGGGCTCCTACGAGCAGTACTTC	CASSPGGGSYEQYF
TRBD2	-	TRBV4-1	TRBJ2-3	TGCGCCAGCAGCCCCAGACTAGCGGAGAACACAGATACGCAGTATTTT	CASSPRLAENTDTQYF
TRBD1	-	TRBV7-9	TRBJ1-1	TGTGCCAGCGCCTTACCCGGGACAGGGGCGGATGAAGCTTTCTTT	CASALPGTGADEAFF
TRBD2	-	TRBV20-1	TRBJ2-1	TGCAGTGCTAGCCCTGGGAGCGGGGCCGACAATGAGCAGTTCTTC	CSASPGSGADNEQFF
-	-	TRBV5-4	TRBJ2-3	TGTGCCAGCAGCTTGGCCCCGAGCACAGATACGCAGTATTTT	CASSLAPSTDTQYF
TRBD1	-	TRBV29-1	TRBJ2-7	TGCAGCGTTAGGACAGGGGAATCCTACGAGCAGTACTTC	CSVRTGESYEQYF
-	-	TRBV7-9	TRBJ2-7	TGTGCCAGCAGCCCCCTCAACGGGGGCGAAAGCTACGAGCAGTACTTC	CASSPLNGGESYEQYF
-	-	TRBV12-3/TRBV12-4	TRBJ1-1	TGTGCCAGCAGTCCCCTTACACGGAACACTGAAGCTTTCTTT	CASSPLTRNTEAFF
-	-	TRBV12-3/TRBV12-4	TRBJ2-3	TGTGCCAGCAGACCGGGGCCAGGTGCAGATACGCAGTATTTT	CASRPGPGADTQYF
-	-	TRBV27	TRBJ2-7	TGTGCCAGCAGTGGACAGACCTACGAGCAGTACTTC	CASSGQTYEQYF
-	-	TRBV4-1	TRBJ2-2	TGCGCCAGCAGCCAGCAGGGGAGGTCCGGGGAGCTGTTTTTT	CASSQQGRSGELFF
-	-	TRBV25-1	TRBJ1-1	TGTGCCAGCACCGAAGGGGCGGCGAACACTGAAGCTTTCTTT	CASTEGAANTEAFF
-	-	TRBV9	TRBJ1-6	TGTGCCAGCAGCCCCACAGCCTCCTATAATTCACCCCTCCACTTT	CASSPTASYNSPLHF
-	-	TRBV27	TRBJ2-1	TGTGCCAGCAGTTTCCGGCAGGCCGGGGTCAATGAGCAGTTCTTC	CASSFRQAGVNEQFF
-	-	TRBV21-1	TRBJ1-5	TGTGCCAGCAGCAACAGGGCGACTTGGAATCAGCCCCAGCATTTT	CASSNRATWNQPQHF
-	few	TRBV6-6	TRBJ1-1	TGTGCCAGCAGTTCGGGGGGTATGAACACTGAAGCTTTCTTT	CASSSGGMNTEAFF
-	-	TRBV27	TRBJ1-1	TGTGCCAGCAGTACAGAGGACCACAGTGAAGCTTTCTTT	CASSTEDHSEAFF
-	-	TRBV15	TRBJ1-5	TGTGCCACCAGCAAAGCCGACAGAAAAGCTGAGCCCCAGCATTTT	CATSKADRKAEPQHF
TRBD2	-	TRBV9	TRBJ2-3	TGTGCCAGCAGCGTCGGCGGGGGGGGTTCAGATACGCAGTATTTT	CASSVGGGGSDTQYF
TRBD2	-	TRBV29-1	TRBJ2-1	TGCAGCGTTGAGGCGGGGGGCATCAGCTCCTACAATGAGCAGTTCTTC	CSVEAGGISSYNEQFF
-	-	TRBV9	TRBJ1-2	TGTGCCAGCAGGGGGCCCGTTGGCTACACCTTC	CASRGPVGYTF
-	-	TRBV15	TRBJ1-4	TGTGCCACCAGCACTTACACTAAGCGAAAACTGTTTTTT	CATSTYTKRKLFF
-	-	TRBV27	TRBJ1-1	TGTGCCAGCAGTTTATCTTGGGGGGCGTTGGGTGAAGCTTTCTTT	CASSLSWGALGEAFF
TRBD1	-	TRBV7-8	TRBJ1-6	TGTGCCAGCAGCATGGGCCCGGGACAGGGATTCGGAATTAGGCGGTCACCCCTCCACTTT	CASSMGPGQGFGIRRSPLHF
-	-	TRBV10-3	TRBJ2-2	TGTGCCATCAGTGAGGCCTCAGGGCCCACCGGGGAGCTGTTTTTT	CAISEASGPTGELFF
-	once	TRBV5-6	TRBJ2-7	TGTGCCAGCAGCTTGGGTAGGGGCAGGGGGGCCTACGAGCAGTACTTC	CASSLGRGRGAYEQYF
TRBD1	-	TRBV6-2/TRBV6-3	TRBJ2-7	TGTGCCAGCAGTTCCTTGACAGGGGGCTCCTACGAGCAGTACTTC	CASSSLTGGSYEQYF